Listed here are 10 T cell receptor beta chains from one sample, sequenced in a study of OX40 agonist ivuxolimab in advanced cancers. Clones were read by immunoSEQ multiplex PCR, and TCRdb kept only the in-frame ones, dropping some. Among about 76,000 clones listed, roughly 85% were seen once. Sample: CD4+ or CD8+ T cells sorted from blood, taken in a trial of the OX40 agonist ivuxolimab. The source is an adult with an advanced solid tumor such as melanoma, head and neck, liver or kidney cancer.

The CDR3 here is CASSLVPGTPNYGYTF. The DNA of the CDR3 is TGTGCCAGCAGCTTAGTGCCCGGGACACCTAACTATGGCTACACCTTC. The chain combines TRBV7-2 with TRBJ1-2; maybe TRBD1 (6 bases). The CDR3 is 16 amino acids. In germline, CDR1 is SGHTA, CDR2 FQGNSA. V lost 1 base, J lost 0 bases, and 12 bases lay in between.

V and J are TRBV4-2 and TRBJ1-1, with D unclear. The CDR3 runs to 16 residues. Germline CDR1 is LGHNA and CDR2 is YNFKEQ. With 0 bases removed from V and 3 bases from J, the gap between germline ends came to 14 bases. CDR3 protein: CASSQDPGWRDTEAFF. CDR3 bases: TGTGCCAGCAGCCAAGATCCCGGGTGGAGGGACACTGAAGCTTTCTTT.

This chain links TRBV11-2 with TRBJ2-7; D ambiguous. The germline V and J ends were trimmed by 2 bases and 0 bases, with 11 bases remaining between them. This CDR3 contains 15 residues. Germline V gene sequence: CDR1 SGHAT, CDR2 FQNNGV. The CDR3 DNA reads as TGTGCCAGCAGCTTATTAACGGATAGCTCCTACGAGCAGTACTTC. This translates into CASSLLTDSSYEQYF. The variable domain in full, with the rest retrieved from reference TRBV11-2 and TRBJ2-7, is EAGVAQSPRYKIIEKRQSVAFWCNPISGHATLYWYQQILGQGPKLLIQFQNNGVVDDSQLPKDRFSAERLKGVDSTLKIQPAKLEDSAVYLCASSLLTDSSYEQYFGPGTRLTVT.

This clone has a handful of counts. This chain uses TRBV19 with TRBJ2-7, with 8 bases aligning to TRBD1. J gave up 6 bases and V 6 bases, and 13 bases lay outside the gene matches. CDR1 is LNHDA, CDR2 SQIVND, per germline (reference sequence). This CDR3 has 15 amino acids. CDR3 nucleotide sequence: TGTGCCAGTAGCCGGAGTCGGGCAGGGGGCTCCGAGCAGTACTTC. Its protein is CASSRSRAGGSEQYF.

This clone is a singleton in its sample. The chain links TRBV28 to TRBJ1-5; 9 nucleotides align to TRBD1. CDR3 length: 15 residues. The germline CDR1 and CDR2 sequences are MDHEN and SYDVKM. With V trimmed by 3 bases and J by 5 bases, 5 bases remained unmatched. DNA of the CDR3: TGTGCCAGCAGTTTGCCTGGACAGGGGTATCAGCCCCAGCATTTT. It encodes CASSLPGQGYQPQHF.

The rearrangement joins TRBV9 to TRBJ2-7, with a weak D call TRBD1 (6 bases). The CDR3 sequence is 15 residues long. Germline CDR1 and CDR2: SGDLS and YYNGEE. V lost 1 base and J 0 bases, leaving 11 bases between the germline ends. CDR3 nucleotide sequence: TGTGCCAGCAGCGTACAGACAGGCAGCTCCTACGAGCAGTACTTC. This gives the protein CASSVQTGSSYEQYF. Full variable domain (outside the CDR3, taken from reference TRBV9 and TRBJ2-7): DSGVTQTPKHLITATGQRVTLRCSPRSGDLSVYWYQQSLDQGLQFLIQYYNGEERAKGNILERFSAQQFPDLHSELNLSSLELGDSALYFCASSVQTGSSYEQYFGPGTRLTVT.

This chain connects TRBV11-2 to TRBJ1-3; no reliable D call. Per germline, CDR1 SGHAT and CDR2 FQNNGV. V shed 1 base and J shed 4 bases, with 2 bases lying between them. This CDR3 comprises 12 residues. CDR3 in amino acids: CASSLAGNTIYF. The CDR3 DNA follows: TGTGCCAGCAGCTTAGCCGGAAACACCATATATTTT.

The chain recombines TRBV18 with TRBJ2-7; D may be TRBD2 (6 bases). CDR3 size: 12 residues. The germline CDR1 and CDR2 sequences are KGHSH and LQKENI. Trimming shortened V by 2 bases and J by 5 bases, and 7 bases separated the two germline ends. In DNA form, the CDR3 reads TGTGCCAGCTCACCAGGGGGGAACGAGCAGTACTTC. This translates into CASSPGGNEQYF.

The chain employs TRBV11-2 and TRBJ2-5; D not resolved. Germline CDR1 is SGHAT and CDR2 is FQNNGV. This CDR3 is built from 15 residues. V was cut by 3 bases and J by 0 bases, with 11 bases left in between. The CDR3: CASSLLLRDQETQYF. CDR3 bases: TGTGCCAGCAGCTTGCTGCTCCGGGACCAAGAGACCCAGTACTTC.

This clone appeared once. The chain employs TRBV29-1 and TRBJ2-7; D not certain. Germline CDR1 SQVTM, CDR2 ANQGSEA. V shed 0 bases and J shed 2 bases, with 11 bases lying between them. The CDR3 is 14 residues long. This CDR3 is CSVEDRGNPYEQYF. The DNA for the CDR3 is TGCAGCGTTGAAGATCGTGGGAATCCCTACGAGCAGTACTTC.